Following are 7 T cell receptor beta chains from one sample sequenced in a study of OX40 agonist ivuxolimab in advanced cancers. Assay: immunoSEQ multiplex PCR; the TCRdb copy retains only in-frame clones and omits some. The sample records some 74,000 clones, 82% being singletons. The input for sequencing was CD4+ or CD8+ T cells sorted from blood, taken in a trial of the OX40 agonist ivuxolimab. The receptors shown here come from an adult with an advanced solid tumor such as melanoma, head and neck, liver or kidney cancer.

The chain couples TRBV4-1 to TRBJ1-3; 7 nucleotides align to TRBD1. Germline assignment: CDR1 MGHRA and CDR2 YSYEKL. The CDR3 extends over 18 amino acids. Losses at the gene ends were 4 bases for V and 0 bases for J; bases not matched to a gene: 12. CDR3 residues: CASSRLTGQWGSGNTIYF. The DNA for the CDR3 is TGCGCCAGCAGCCGATTGACGGGACAGTGGGGCTCTGGAAACACCATATATTTT.

The chain uses TRBV2 and TRBJ1-3; no clear D gene. This CDR3 region has 15 residues. In germline, CDR1 is SNHLY, CDR2 FYNNEI. The V and J ends lost 3 bases and 0 bases respectively, with 9 bases between them. The CDR3 is CASSDGRDSGNTIYF. The CDR3, as DNA: TGTGCCAGCAGTGACGGACGGGACTCTGGAAACACCATATATTTT. The full variable domain, its missing parts supplied by reference TRBV2 and TRBJ1-3, is EPEVTQTPSHQVTQMGQEVILRCVPISNHLYFYWYRQILGQKVEFLVSFYNNEISEKSEIFDDQFSVERPDGSNFTLKIRSTKLEDSAMYFCASSDGRDSGNTIYFGEGSWLTVV.

The V and J genes are TRBV5-1 and TRBJ1-3, with a tentative D call TRBD1 (5 bases). This CDR3 has 15 amino acids. With 0 bases removed from V and 4 bases from J, the gap between germline ends came to 11 bases. Germline V CDR1 and CDR2: SGHRS, YFSETQ. The CDR3 DNA follows: TGCGCCAGCAGCTTGGAGAGGGGCCAGGGAAACACCATATATTTT. It codes for CASSLERGQGNTIYF.

Written as DNA, the CDR3 is TGTGCCAGCAGCACCGAAGCTTACAATGAGCAGTTCTTC. Protein product: CASSTEAYNEQFF. The chain has TRBV9 and TRBJ2-1; D is unclear. The V and J ends lost 4 bases and 4 bases respectively, with 9 bases between them. This CDR3 comprises 13 residues. CDR1 is SGDLS, CDR2 YYNGEE, per germline.

The gene calls are TRBV27 and TRBJ2-2; TRBD2 matches at 8 bases. After removal of 4 bases from V and 8 bases from J, the junction contained 3 bases not matched to a gene. The CDR3 contains 13 residues. CDR1 is MNHEY and CDR2 is SMNVEV in the germline V gene (reference sequence). The CDR3: CASSSLAGGELFF. Written as DNA, the CDR3 is TGTGCCAGCAGTTCCTTAGCGGGGGGGGAGCTGTTTTTT.

The V gene is TRBV6-4, the J gene TRBJ2-1, with 9 positions matching TRBD1. V was pared by 5 bases and J by 9 bases, with 5 bases of the junction left unmatched. The germline CDR1 and CDR2 sequences are MRHNA and SNTAGT. The CDR3 sequence is 13 residues long. The CDR3 coding sequence is TGTGCCAGCAGTCTACAGGGGGCCCGTGAGCAGTTCTTC. Translating gives CASSLQGAREQFF.

This clone was seen a few times. V is TRBV13 and J is TRBJ1-6, with 9 positions matching TRBD1. CDR3 length: 17 amino acids. CDR1 and CDR2 from the germline V gene are PRHDT and FYEKMQ (reference sequence). The J segment lost 7 bases and the V segment lost 5 bases, leaving 12 bases of the junction unmatched. CDR3 nucleotide sequence: TGTGCCAGCAGCGTCCGAGGAACAGGGGGCTGGAATTCACCCCTCCACTTT. It is translated as CASSVRGTGGWNSPLHF.